This T cell receptor (beta chain) was recovered during a study of graft-versus-host responses after intestinal transplantation. Some clones are missing from TCRdb's copy, which holds only in-frame ones; the method was immunoSEQ multiplex PCR. Among roughly 93,000 clones listed, around 90% were seen once. As to this clone: The target antigen is unknown.

In germline, CDR1 is KGHSH, CDR2 LQKENI. The CDR3 spans 13 residues. The ends lost 8 bases at V and 2 bases at J; junction bases unmatched: 5. The sequences come from unstimulated CD8+ T cells sorted from spleen or lymph node cells, collected before transplant. The chain couples TRBV18 to TRBJ1-2; 7 bases agree with TRBD1. The receptor was isolated from a human donor who was the organ donor for an intestinal transplant. CDR3: CASTRTGNYGYTF. DNA for the CDR3: TGTGCCAGCACAAGGACAGGCAACTATGGCTACACCTTC.